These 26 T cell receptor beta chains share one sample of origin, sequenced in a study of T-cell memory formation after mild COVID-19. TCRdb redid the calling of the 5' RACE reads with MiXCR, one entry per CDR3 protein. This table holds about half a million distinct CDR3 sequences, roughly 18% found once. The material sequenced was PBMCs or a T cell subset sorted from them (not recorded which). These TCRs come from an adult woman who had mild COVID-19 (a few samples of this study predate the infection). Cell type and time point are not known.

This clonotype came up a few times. The CDR3 loop is CASSIPGGARTEAFF. Here the CDR3 DNA reads TGTGCCAGTAGTATCCCAGGGGGCGCGAGGACTGAAGCTTTCTTT. The gene calls are TRBV19 and TRBJ1-1; 8 nucleotides agree with TRBD1. V gave up 3 bases and J gave up 5 bases; unmatched junction bases: 8. The CDR3 runs 15 residues. The V gene's germline CDR1 is LNHDA and CDR2 SQIVND (reference sequence).

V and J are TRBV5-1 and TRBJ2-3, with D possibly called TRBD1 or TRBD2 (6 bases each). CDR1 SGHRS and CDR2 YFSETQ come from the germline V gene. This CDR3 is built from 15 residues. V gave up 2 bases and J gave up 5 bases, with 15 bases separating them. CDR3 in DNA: TGCGCCAGCAGCTTATTGGGGGGCCAAGGAGATACGCAGTATTTT. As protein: CASSLLGGQGDTQYF.

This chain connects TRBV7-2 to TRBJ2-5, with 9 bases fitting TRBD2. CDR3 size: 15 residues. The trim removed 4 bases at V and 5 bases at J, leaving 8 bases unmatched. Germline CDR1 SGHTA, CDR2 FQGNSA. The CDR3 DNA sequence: TGTGCCAGCAGCTCGCTAGCGGGAAAGGCGGAGACCCAGTACTTC. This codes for CASSSLAGKAETQYF.

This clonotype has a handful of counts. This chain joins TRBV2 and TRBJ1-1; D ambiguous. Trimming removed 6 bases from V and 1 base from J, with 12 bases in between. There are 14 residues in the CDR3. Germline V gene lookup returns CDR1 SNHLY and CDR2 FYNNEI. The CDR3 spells CASSWGWRNTEAFF. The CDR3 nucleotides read TGTGCCAGCAGCTGGGGTTGGAGGAACACTGAAGCTTTCTTT.

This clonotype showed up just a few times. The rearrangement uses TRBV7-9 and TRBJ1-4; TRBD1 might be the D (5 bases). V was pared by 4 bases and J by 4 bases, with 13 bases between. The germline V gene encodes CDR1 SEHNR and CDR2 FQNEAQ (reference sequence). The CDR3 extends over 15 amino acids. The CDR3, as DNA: TGTGCCAGCAGCTCATCAGGGTGGGGTAATGAAAAACTGTTTTTT. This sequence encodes CASSSSGWGNEKLFF.

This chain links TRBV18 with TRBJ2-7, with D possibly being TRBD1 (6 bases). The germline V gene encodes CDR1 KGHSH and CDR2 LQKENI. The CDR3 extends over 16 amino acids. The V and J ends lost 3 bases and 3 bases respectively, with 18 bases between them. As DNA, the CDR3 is TGTGCCAGCTCACCGATCGCTCCTCAGGGGAGCTACGAGCAGTACTTC. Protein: CASSPIAPQGSYEQYF.

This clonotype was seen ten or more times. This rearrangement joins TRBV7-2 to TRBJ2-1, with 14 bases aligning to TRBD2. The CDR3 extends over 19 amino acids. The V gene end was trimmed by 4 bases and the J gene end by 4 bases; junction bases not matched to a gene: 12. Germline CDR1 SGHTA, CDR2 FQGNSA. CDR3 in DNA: TGTGCCAGCAGCTCCCCTACCGCCGGGACTAGCGGGGGTTACAATGAGCAGTTCTTC. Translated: CASSSPTAGTSGGYNEQFF.

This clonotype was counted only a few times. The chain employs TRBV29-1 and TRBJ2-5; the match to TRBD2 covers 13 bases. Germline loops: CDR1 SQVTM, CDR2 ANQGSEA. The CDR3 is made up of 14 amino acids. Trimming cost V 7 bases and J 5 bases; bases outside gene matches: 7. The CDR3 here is CSAMTSGGMETQYF. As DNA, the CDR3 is TGCAGCGCCATGACTAGCGGGGGGATGGAGACCCAGTACTTC.

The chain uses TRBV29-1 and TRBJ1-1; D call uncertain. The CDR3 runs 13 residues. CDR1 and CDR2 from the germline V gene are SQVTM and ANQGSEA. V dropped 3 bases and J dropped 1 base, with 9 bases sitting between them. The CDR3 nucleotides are TGCAGCGTTGAGTGGATGTGGAACACTGAAGCTTTCTTT. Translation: CSVEWMWNTEAFF.

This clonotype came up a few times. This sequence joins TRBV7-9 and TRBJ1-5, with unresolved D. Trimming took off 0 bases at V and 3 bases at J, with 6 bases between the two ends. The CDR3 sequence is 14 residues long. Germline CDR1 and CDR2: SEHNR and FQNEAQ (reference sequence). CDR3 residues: CASSLATVNQPQHF. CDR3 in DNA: TGTGCCAGCAGCTTAGCGACGGTCAATCAGCCCCAGCATTTT.

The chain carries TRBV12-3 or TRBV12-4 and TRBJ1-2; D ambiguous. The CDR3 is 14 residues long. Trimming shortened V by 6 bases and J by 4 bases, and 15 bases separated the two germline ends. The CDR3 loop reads CASSPPTHSYGYTF. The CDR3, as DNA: TGTGCCAGCAGCCCGCCTACACATTCCTATGGCTACACCTTC.

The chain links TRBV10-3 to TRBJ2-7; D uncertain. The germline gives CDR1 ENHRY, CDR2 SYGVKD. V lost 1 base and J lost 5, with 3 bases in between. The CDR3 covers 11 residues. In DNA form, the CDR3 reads TGTGCCATCAGTGAGTGGGACGAGCAGTACTTC. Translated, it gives CAISEWDEQYF.

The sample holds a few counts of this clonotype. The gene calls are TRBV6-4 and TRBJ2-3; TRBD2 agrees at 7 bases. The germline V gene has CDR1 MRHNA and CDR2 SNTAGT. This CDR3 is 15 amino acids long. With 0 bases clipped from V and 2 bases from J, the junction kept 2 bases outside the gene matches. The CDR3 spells CASSDSSGNTDTQYF. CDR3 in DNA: TGTGCCAGCAGTGACTCGAGCGGGAACACAGATACGCAGTATTTT.

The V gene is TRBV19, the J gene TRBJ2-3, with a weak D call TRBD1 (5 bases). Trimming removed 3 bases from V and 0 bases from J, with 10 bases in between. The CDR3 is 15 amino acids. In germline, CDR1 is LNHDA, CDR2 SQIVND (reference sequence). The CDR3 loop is CASSIMHRSTDTQYF. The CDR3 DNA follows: TGTGCCAGTAGTATTATGCACAGGAGCACAGATACGCAGTATTTT. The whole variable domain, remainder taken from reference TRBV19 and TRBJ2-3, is DGGITQSPKYLFRKEGQNVTLSCEQNLNHDAMYWYRQDPGQGLRLIYYSQIVNDFQKGDIAEGYSVSREKKESFPLTVTSAQKNPTAFYLCASSIMHRSTDTQYFGPGTRLTVL.

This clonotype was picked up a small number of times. The CDR3 region is CASSSGPGAKDIQYF. The CDR3 DNA is TGTGCCAGCAGTTCAGGTCCGGGGGCGAAAGACATTCAGTACTTC. The V and J genes are TRBV9 and TRBJ2-4; D assignment may be TRBD1 or TRBD2 (6 bases each). The CDR3 spans 15 residues. Trimming shortened V by 5 bases and J by 8 bases, and 20 bases separated the two germline ends. Germline V lookup: CDR1 SGDLS, CDR2 YYNGEE.

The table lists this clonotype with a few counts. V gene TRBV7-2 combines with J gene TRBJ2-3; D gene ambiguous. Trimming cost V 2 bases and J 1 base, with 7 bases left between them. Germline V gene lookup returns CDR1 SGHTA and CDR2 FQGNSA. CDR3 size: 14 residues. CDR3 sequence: CASSLNRGTDTQYF. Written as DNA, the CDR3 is TGTGCCAGCAGCTTAAATCGCGGCACAGATACGCAGTATTTT.

This CDR3 reads CASSFRGQDNSPLHF. The DNA for the CDR3 is TGTGCCAGCAGCTTCAGGGGGCAAGATAATTCACCCCTCCACTTT. V gene TRBV7-2 combines with J gene TRBJ1-6, with 8 bases matching TRBD1. The CDR3 is made up of 15 amino acids. With V trimmed by 3 bases and J by 5 bases, 3 bases remained unmatched. Germline CDR1 reads SGHTA; CDR2 reads FQGNSA.

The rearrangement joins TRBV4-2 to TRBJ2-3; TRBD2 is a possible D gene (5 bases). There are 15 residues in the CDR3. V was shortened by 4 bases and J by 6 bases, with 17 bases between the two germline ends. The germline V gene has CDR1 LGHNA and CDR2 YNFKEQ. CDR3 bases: TGTGCCAGCAGCCGGACTTCCCAGCCCGCGGATACGCAGTATTTT. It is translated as CASSRTSQPADTQYF.

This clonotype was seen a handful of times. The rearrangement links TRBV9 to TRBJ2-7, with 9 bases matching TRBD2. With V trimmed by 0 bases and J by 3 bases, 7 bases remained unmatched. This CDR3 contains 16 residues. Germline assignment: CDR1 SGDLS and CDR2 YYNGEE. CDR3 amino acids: CASSVERASGIYEQYF. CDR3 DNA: TGTGCCAGCAGCGTAGAACGGGCTAGCGGGATCTACGAGCAGTACTTC.

The DNA for the CDR3 is TGCGCCAGCAGCCAAGAGGGGACAGGGGGACTCACTAACTATGGCTACACCTTC. It yields the protein CASSQEGTGGLTNYGYTF. This chain uses TRBV4-1 with TRBJ1-2, with 11 bases fitting TRBD1. Per the germline V gene, CDR1 is MGHRA and CDR2 is YSYEKL. The CDR3 contains 18 residues. Germline trimming cut 0 bases from V and 0 bases from J; bases unmatched to any gene: 6.

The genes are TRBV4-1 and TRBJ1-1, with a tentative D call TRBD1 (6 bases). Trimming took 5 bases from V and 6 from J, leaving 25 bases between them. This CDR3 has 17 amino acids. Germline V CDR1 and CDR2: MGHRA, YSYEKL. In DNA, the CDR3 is TGCGCCAGCAGCTACTCTGGGGGCGCGAGAGGGTTCGCTGAAGCTTTCTTT. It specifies CASSYSGGARGFAEAFF.

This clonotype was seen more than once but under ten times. For the CDR3, the DNA is TGTGCCAGCAGTTATGGACACAACCAAGAGACCCAGTACTTC. Translating gives CASSYGHNQETQYF. The chain combines TRBV6-5 with TRBJ2-5; tentatively, D is TRBD1 (5 bases). The CDR3 totals 14 residues. Germline CDR1 MNHEY, CDR2 SVGAGI. V lost 3 bases, J lost 0 bases, and 8 bases lay in between.

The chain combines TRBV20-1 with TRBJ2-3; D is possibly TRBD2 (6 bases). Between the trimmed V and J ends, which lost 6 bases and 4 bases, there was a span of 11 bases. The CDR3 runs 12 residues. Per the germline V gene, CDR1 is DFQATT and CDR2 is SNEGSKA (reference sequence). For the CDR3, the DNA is TGCAGTGCCGGGCGGGGAGCAGATACGCAGTATTTT. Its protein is CSAGRGADTQYF.

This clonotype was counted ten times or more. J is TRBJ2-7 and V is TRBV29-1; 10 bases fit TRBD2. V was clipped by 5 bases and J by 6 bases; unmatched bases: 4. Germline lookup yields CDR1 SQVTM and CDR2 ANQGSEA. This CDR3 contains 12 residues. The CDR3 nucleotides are TGCAGCGTTCTAGCGGGAGACGGCGAGCAGTACTTC. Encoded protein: CSVLAGDGEQYF.

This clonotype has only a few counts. This chain's CDR3 is CASSLGGGGSEQYF. For the CDR3, the DNA is TGTGCCAGCAGTTTAGGAGGGGGGGGAAGCGAGCAGTACTTC. The V and J genes are TRBV27 and TRBJ2-7; D is possibly TRBD2 (7 bases). The germline CDR1 and CDR2 sequences are MNHEY and SMNVEV (reference sequence). Trimming took off 2 bases at V and 6 bases at J, with 14 bases between the two ends. This CDR3 has 14 amino acids.

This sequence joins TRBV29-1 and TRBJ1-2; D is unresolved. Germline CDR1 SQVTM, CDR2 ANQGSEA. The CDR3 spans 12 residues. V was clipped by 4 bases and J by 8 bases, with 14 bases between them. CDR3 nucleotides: TGCAGCGTTGGGGGTTCTTATTGGGGCTACACCTTC. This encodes CSVGGSYWGYTF.